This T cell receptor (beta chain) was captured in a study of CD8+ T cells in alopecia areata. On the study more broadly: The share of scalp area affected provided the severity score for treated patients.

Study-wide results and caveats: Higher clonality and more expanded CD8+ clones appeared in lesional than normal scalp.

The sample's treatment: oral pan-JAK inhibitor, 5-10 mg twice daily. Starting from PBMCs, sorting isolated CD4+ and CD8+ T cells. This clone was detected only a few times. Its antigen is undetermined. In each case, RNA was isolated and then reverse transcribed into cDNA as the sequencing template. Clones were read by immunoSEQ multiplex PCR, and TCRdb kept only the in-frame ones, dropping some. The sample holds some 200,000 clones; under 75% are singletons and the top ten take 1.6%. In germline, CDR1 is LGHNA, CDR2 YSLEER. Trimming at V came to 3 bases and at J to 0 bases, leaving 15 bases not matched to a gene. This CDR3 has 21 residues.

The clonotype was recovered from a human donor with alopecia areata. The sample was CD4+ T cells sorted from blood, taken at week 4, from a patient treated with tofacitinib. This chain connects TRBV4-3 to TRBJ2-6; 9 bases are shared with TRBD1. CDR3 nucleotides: TGCGCCAGCAGCCATGCCGGGACAGGGTTAGTCTCTGGCTCTGGGGCCAACGTCCTGACTTTC. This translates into CASSHAGTGLVSGSGANVLTF.